Shown below are 25 T cell receptor beta chains from a single sample sequenced in a study of cytomegalovirus exposure and HLA in healthy donors. The repertoire was sequenced with immunoSEQ multiplex PCR; TCRdb's copy has only in-frame clones and lacks some. The table has 150,000 to 200,000 clones, 70% to 90% seen once; the top ten hold about 2%. The specimen sequenced was PBMCs. The receptor set was obtained from a man aged 25 to 40 in good health and CMV-seropositive.

V usage is TRBV11-2 and J usage is TRBJ2-7; 11 nucleotides match TRBD2. This CDR3 has 17 amino acids. Per germline, CDR1 SGHAT and CDR2 FQNNGV. The V gene end was trimmed by 1 base and the J gene end by 3 bases; junction bases not matched to a gene: 8. The CDR3 DNA follows: TGTGCCAGCAGCTTAGGGTCTAGCGGGGGGACTCGCTACGAGCAGTACTTC. Its protein product is CASSLGSSGGTRYEQYF.

The chain recombines TRBV9 with TRBJ1-5; the D gene is possibly TRBD1 (5 bases). The CDR3 is 13 amino acids. Trimming took 2 bases from V and 6 from J, leaving 9 bases between them. The germline CDR1 and CDR2 sequences are SGDLS and YYNGEE. The CDR3 is CASSVGGVQPQHF. The CDR3 region has the DNA TGTGCCAGCAGCGTGGGGGGGGTTCAGCCCCAGCATTTT.

J is TRBJ2-5 and V is TRBV5-1; the match to TRBD2 covers 13 bases. CDR3 length equals 19 residues. CDR1 and CDR2 from the germline V gene are SGHRS and YFSETQ. V was clipped by 4 bases and J by 2 bases; unmatched bases: 14. In DNA, the CDR3 is TGCGCCAGCAGCAGACTTACCGGGACTAGCGGGGCGAATCAAGAGACCCAGTACTTC. It translates to CASSRLTGTSGANQETQYF. The entire variable domain, with the rest obtained from reference TRBV5-1 and TRBJ2-5, is as follows: KAGVTQTPRYLIKTRGQQVTLSCSPISGHRSVSWYQQTPGQGLQFLFEYFSETQRNKGNFPGRFSGRQFSNSRSEMNVSTLELGDSALYLCASSRLTGTSGANQETQYFGPGTRLLVL.

This chain links TRBV27 with TRBJ2-1, with D possibly being TRBD2 (6 bases). Germline CDR1 MNHEY, CDR2 SMNVEV (reference sequence). This CDR3 spans 15 amino acids. V was pared by 5 bases and J by 6 bases, with 17 bases between. CDR3 sequence: CASSAGTSSGNEQFF. The DNA for the CDR3 is TGTGCCAGCAGTGCCGGGACTTCCTCGGGCAATGAGCAGTTCTTC.

This sequence joins TRBV9 and TRBJ2-7; TRBD1 might be the D (7 bases). V lost 0 bases to trimming and J lost 1 base, with 14 bases between them. CDR3 length equals 16 residues. Per the germline V gene, CDR1 is SGDLS and CDR2 is YYNGEE. CDR3 sequence: CASSVGVGGQSYEQYF. The CDR3 DNA reads as TGTGCCAGCAGCGTAGGGGTGGGGGGACAGTCCTACGAGCAGTACTTC.

The rearrangement links TRBV6-4 to TRBJ1-1, with unresolved D. The germline gives CDR1 MRHNA, CDR2 SNTAGT. This CDR3 is built from 14 residues. V lost 6 bases, J lost 3 bases, and 14 bases lay in between. The DNA for the CDR3 is TGTGCCAGCAGGCGCCTTTTCGGGGACACTGAAGCTTTCTTT. It specifies CASRRLFGDTEAFF.

V gene TRBV29-1 combines with J gene TRBJ2-7; 11 bases are a match to TRBD1. The CDR3 extends over 12 amino acids. Germline CDR1 is SQVTM and CDR2 is ANQGSEA. V was pared by 3 bases and J by 6 bases, with 1 base of the junction left unmatched. The CDR3 is CSVEDRGREQYF. In DNA, the CDR3 is TGCAGCGTTGAGGACAGGGGGCGCGAGCAGTACTTC.

The chain recombines TRBV27 with TRBJ1-6, with 10 bases that match TRBD1. V lost 6 bases to trimming and J lost 10 bases; unmatched junction nucleotides: 9. Germline lookup yields CDR1 MNHEY and CDR2 SMNVEV (reference sequence). The CDR3 consists of 15 residues. CDR3 bases: TGTGCCAGCAGAGGCGCCGGGACAGGGGAATCACCCCTCCACTTT. Translating it yields CASRGAGTGESPLHF.

The gene calls are TRBV15 and TRBJ2-2; D remains ambiguous. V lost 1 base to trimming and J lost 3 bases, with 21 bases between them. The CDR3 totals 19 residues. Germline CDR1 LNHNV, CDR2 YYDKDF (reference sequence). The CDR3 coding sequence is TGTGCCACCAGCAGAGGGGTCGTTTATGGCGGTTATTACACCGGGGAGCTGTTTTTT. Amino acids: CATSRGVVYGGYYTGELFF.

V and J are TRBV5-5 and TRBJ2-7; 7 bases fit TRBD1. V was clipped by 4 bases and J by 7 bases; unmatched bases: 11. The germline CDR1 and CDR2 sequences are SGHKS and YYEKEE (reference sequence). This CDR3 is built from 14 residues. CDR3 loop: CASSTADRAREQYF. CDR3 sequence (DNA): TGTGCCAGCAGCACCGCCGACAGGGCTCGGGAGCAGTACTTC.

The chain uses TRBV6-6 and TRBJ1-6; 8 bases are shared with TRBD1. V was clipped by 4 bases and J by 7 bases; unmatched bases: 6. The CDR3 runs 15 residues. The germline gives CDR1 MNHNY, CDR2 SVGAGI (reference sequence). CDR3 sequence reads: CASSSQGQGNSPLHF. The DNA of the CDR3 is TGTGCCAGCAGTTCCCAAGGACAGGGCAATTCACCCCTCCACTTT.

This chain connects TRBV27 to TRBJ2-7; 8 nucleotides agree with TRBD2. The CDR3 spans 16 residues. J gave up 2 bases and V 4 bases, and 10 bases lay outside the gene matches. Germline V lookup: CDR1 MNHEY, CDR2 SMNVEV (reference sequence). The CDR3 protein is CASSSQGLVATYEQYF. The CDR3 bases are TGTGCCAGCAGTTCCCAGGGACTAGTAGCCACCTACGAGCAGTACTTC.

In this sample, this clone turned up once. CDR3 DNA: TGTGCCAGCTCACCGGTTACGGGTCAGGGGGCGATTATGAACACTGAAGCTTTCTTT. The encoded protein is CASSPVTGQGAIMNTEAFF. The rearrangement joins TRBV18 to TRBJ1-1; 8 nucleotides line up with TRBD1. J gave up 0 bases and V 3 bases, and 15 bases lay outside the gene matches. This CDR3 has 19 amino acids. Germline V gene sequence: CDR1 KGHSH, CDR2 LQKENI.

In this sample, this clone turned up a few times. The rearrangement links TRBV2 to TRBJ2-5; D might be TRBD1 (6 bases). V was shortened by 2 bases and J by 5 bases, with 21 bases between the two germline ends. This CDR3 spans 17 amino acids. Germline V gene data show CDR1 as SNHLY and CDR2 as FYNNEI. Written as DNA, the CDR3 is TGTGCCAGCAGTGAATGGGGGCGCAGGTCCCCCAAGGAGACCCAGTACTTC. Protein product: CASSEWGRRSPKETQYF. The complete variable domain, with remaining parts taken from reference TRBV2 and TRBJ2-5, reads EPEVTQTPSHQVTQMGQEVILRCVPISNHLYFYWYRQILGQKVEFLVSFYNNEISEKSEIFDDQFSVERPDGSNFTLKIRSTKLEDSAMYFCASSEWGRRSPKETQYFGPGTRLLVL.

In its sample, this clone was seen a few times. V is TRBV9 and J is TRBJ1-1; TRBD1 agrees at 8 bases. V shed 3 bases, J shed 5 bases, and the junction held 6 bases outside the gene matches. This CDR3 comprises 14 residues. CDR1 is SGDLS, CDR2 YYNGEE, per germline. The CDR3 loop reads CASSGGQGKTEAFF. The CDR3 bases are TGTGCCAGCAGCGGAGGACAGGGAAAGACTGAAGCTTTCTTT.

V usage is TRBV7-6 and J usage is TRBJ1-2, with D possibly TRBD1 on 6 matching bases. V lost 1 base to trimming and J lost 8 bases, with 17 bases between them. The CDR3 contains 15 residues. The germline CDR1 and CDR2 sequences are SGHVS and FNYEAQ. The CDR3 DNA is TGTGCCAGCAGCTTAGGACAGGACCCTCGGGACGGCTACACCTTC. As protein: CASSLGQDPRDGYTF.

The chain combines TRBV12-5 with TRBJ1-4; D might be TRBD1 (6 bases). Deletions cut 4 bases from V and 6 bases from J, with 18 bases between. The CDR3 covers 16 residues. Germline CDR1 is LGHNT and CDR2 is FRNRAP. CDR3 protein: CASGWVLTGRDEKLFF. The CDR3 DNA is TGTGCTAGTGGTTGGGTACTCACAGGGAGAGATGAAAAACTGTTTTTT.

In the case of this clone: One end of the junction does not line up with germline, which may come from a read error. The sample carries other DNA sequences with the same CDR3. The chain joins TRBV6-1 to TRBJ1-5; TRBD1 is a possible D gene (5 bases). This CDR3 is built from 16 residues. The V gene's germline CDR1 is MNHNS and CDR2 SASEGT. The DNA for the CDR3 is TGTGCCAGCAGTGAATCAAGGGGCTTCAGCAATCAACCCCAGCATTTT. This encodes CASSESRGFSNQPQHF.

CDR3 DNA sequence: TGTGCCAGCAGCTTAGGAGGAATTAGCAATCAGCCCCAGCATTTT. This gives the protein CASSLGGISNQPQHF. This chain joins TRBV7-2 and TRBJ1-5; no clear D. Germline V gene lookup returns CDR1 SGHTA and CDR2 FQGNSA. Deletions cut 1 base from V and 0 bases from J, with 7 bases between. The CDR3 contains 15 residues.

This chain links TRBV11-2 with TRBJ1-2; a weak D match, TRBD1 (5 bases). The V gene's germline CDR1 is SGHAT and CDR2 FQNNGV. Deletions cut 2 bases from V and 4 bases from J, with 17 bases between. The CDR3 covers 16 residues. CDR3 in DNA: TGTGCCAGCAGCTTATTCGGGACTTCCAACGGCTATGGCTACACCTTC. It yields the protein CASSLFGTSNGYGYTF.

The chain joins TRBV6-1 to TRBJ2-5; TRBD2 matches at 13 bases. Germline V CDR1 and CDR2: MNHNS, SASEGT. The CDR3 loop spans 15 amino acids. Losses at the gene ends were 6 bases for V and 5 bases for J; bases not matched to a gene: 6. In DNA, the CDR3 is TGTGCCAGCAGCCGGGGACTAGCGGGGACCGAGACCCAGTACTTC. Its protein product is CASSRGLAGTETQYF.

This clone was seen more than once but under ten times. The chain has TRBV27 and TRBJ2-7, with 7 bases lining up with TRBD1. The V gene end was trimmed by 5 bases and the J gene end by 1 base; junction bases not matched to a gene: 2. Germline CDR1 is MNHEY and CDR2 is SMNVEV (reference sequence). This CDR3 is 13 amino acids long. Here the CDR3 DNA reads TGTGCCAGCAGTCTGACAGGGTCCTACGAGCAGTACTTC. It yields the protein CASSLTGSYEQYF.

V gene TRBV6-5 combines with J gene TRBJ2-4; a possible D gene is TRBD1 (7 bases). V lost 4 bases, J lost 8 bases, and 18 bases lay in between. This CDR3 region has 15 residues. Per germline, CDR1 MNHEY and CDR2 SVGAGI. CDR3 nucleotide sequence: TGTGCCAGCAGTTCGACAGGGATTTGGGGGGACATTCAGTACTTC. It specifies CASSSTGIWGDIQYF.

The chain carries TRBV10-2 and TRBJ1-3, with D possibly TRBD1 on 6 matching bases. V was trimmed by 0 bases and J by 3 bases, leaving 12 bases between them. The CDR3 has 16 residues. Germline V gene sequence: CDR1 WSHSY, CDR2 SAAADI. CDR3 DNA sequence: TGCGCCAGCAGTGAGTCAGCAGGGGAATATGGAAACACCATATATTTT. It translates to CASSESAGEYGNTIYF.

This clone was seen a handful of times. This chain links TRBV14 with TRBJ1-2; TRBD1 matches 7 bases. Germline lookup yields CDR1 SGHDN and CDR2 FVKESK. The CDR3 has 12 residues. V lost 5 bases to trimming and J lost 4 bases; unmatched junction nucleotides: 1. CDR3 in amino acids: CASSEGAYGYTF. CDR3 DNA sequence: TGTGCCAGCAGCGAGGGGGCCTATGGCTACACCTTC.